This T cell receptor (beta chain) appears in the sequencing data of a study of blood T cell repertoires in COVID-19. TCRdb's table, derived via immunoSEQ multiplex PCR, lists solely in-frame clones and lacks some. The sample holds roughly 63,000 clones, around 80% seen once. With 6 bases clipped from V and 2 bases from J, the junction kept 11 bases outside the gene matches. The CDR3 is 15 amino acids. The germline CDR1 and CDR2 sequences are SGHRS and YFSETQ. Sequenced sample: peripheral blood. The chain uses TRBV5-1 and TRBJ2-7, with TRBD1 identical over 7 bases. The clonotype originates from a human donor in a cohort sampled during active COVID-19. The CDR3 spells CASKSHGTATYEQYF. The CDR3 bases are TGCGCCAGCAAGTCCCATGGGACAGCAACCTACGAGCAGTACTTC.